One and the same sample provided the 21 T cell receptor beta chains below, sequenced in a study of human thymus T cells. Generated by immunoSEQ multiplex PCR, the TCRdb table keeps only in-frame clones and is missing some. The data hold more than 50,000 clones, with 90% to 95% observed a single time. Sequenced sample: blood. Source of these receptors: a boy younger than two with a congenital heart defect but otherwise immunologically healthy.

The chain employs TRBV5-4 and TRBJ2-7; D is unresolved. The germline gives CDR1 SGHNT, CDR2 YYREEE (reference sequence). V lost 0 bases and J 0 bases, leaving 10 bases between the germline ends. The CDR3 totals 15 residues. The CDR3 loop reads CASSLGGASSYEQYF. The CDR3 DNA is TGTGCCAGCAGCTTGGGTGGCGCCAGCTCCTACGAGCAGTACTTC.

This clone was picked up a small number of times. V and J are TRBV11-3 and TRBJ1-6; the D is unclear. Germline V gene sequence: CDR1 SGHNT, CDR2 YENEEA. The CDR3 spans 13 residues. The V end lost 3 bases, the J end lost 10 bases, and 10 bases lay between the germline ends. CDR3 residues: CASSFTGESPLHF. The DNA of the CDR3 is TGTGCCAGCAGCTTTACCGGGGAGTCACCCCTCCACTTT. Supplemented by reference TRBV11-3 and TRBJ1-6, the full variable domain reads EAGVVQSPRYKIIEKKQPVAFWCNPISGHNTLYWYLQNLGQGPELLIRYENEEAVDDSQLPKDRFSAERLKGVDSTLKIQPAELGDSAVYLCASSFTGESPLHFGNGTRLTVT.

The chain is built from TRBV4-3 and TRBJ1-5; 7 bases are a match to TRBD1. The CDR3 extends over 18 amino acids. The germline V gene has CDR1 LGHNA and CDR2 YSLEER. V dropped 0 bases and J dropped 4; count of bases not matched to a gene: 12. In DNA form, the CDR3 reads TGCGCCAGCAGCCAAGATGTCGGAGGAGGGGGCCTTAATCAGCCCCAGCATTTT. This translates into CASSQDVGGGGLNQPQHF.

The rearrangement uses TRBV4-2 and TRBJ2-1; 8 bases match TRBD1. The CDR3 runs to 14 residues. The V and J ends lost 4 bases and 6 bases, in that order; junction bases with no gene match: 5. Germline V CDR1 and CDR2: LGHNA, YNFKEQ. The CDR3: CASSPQGAGNEQFF. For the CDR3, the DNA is TGTGCCAGCAGCCCCCAGGGGGCGGGCAATGAGCAGTTCTTC.

CDR3 region: CASSEGQALEHYGYTF. The DNA of the CDR3 is TGTGCCAGCAGTGAAGGACAGGCCCTTGAACACTATGGCTACACCTTC. The rearrangement joins TRBV6-1 to TRBJ1-2; maybe TRBD1 (6 bases). The CDR3 runs 16 residues. V was clipped by 1 base and J by 3 bases, with 15 bases between them. Germline CDR1 MNHNS, CDR2 SASEGT.

Here the CDR3 DNA reads TGTGCCAGCAGTTTCCGAGCGGATACGCAGTATTTT. As protein: CASSFRADTQYF. This chain connects TRBV6-4 to TRBJ2-3; D is ambiguous. V was shortened by 5 bases and J by 6 bases, with 9 bases between the two germline ends. The CDR3 runs to 12 residues. Germline loops: CDR1 MRHNA, CDR2 SNTAGT.

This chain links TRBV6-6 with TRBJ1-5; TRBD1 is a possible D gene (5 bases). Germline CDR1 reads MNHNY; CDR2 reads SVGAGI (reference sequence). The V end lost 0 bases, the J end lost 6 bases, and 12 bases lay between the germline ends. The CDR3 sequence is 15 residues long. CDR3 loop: CASSYSFREGQPQHF. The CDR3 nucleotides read TGTGCCAGCAGTTACTCGTTCAGGGAGGGTCAGCCCCAGCATTTT.

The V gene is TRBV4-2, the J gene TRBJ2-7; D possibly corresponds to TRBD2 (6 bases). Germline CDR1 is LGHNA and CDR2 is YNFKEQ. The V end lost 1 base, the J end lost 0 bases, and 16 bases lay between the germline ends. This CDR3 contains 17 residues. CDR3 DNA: TGTGCCAGCAGCCAAGTTCTCCTCCGGGACTTCTCCTACGAGCAGTACTTC. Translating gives CASSQVLLRDFSYEQYF.

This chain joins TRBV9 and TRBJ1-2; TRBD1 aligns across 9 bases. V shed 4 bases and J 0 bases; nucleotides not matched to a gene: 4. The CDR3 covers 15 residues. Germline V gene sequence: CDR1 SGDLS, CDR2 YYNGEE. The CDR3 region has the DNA TGTGCCAGCAGCCTGGGACAGGGACCTAACTATGGCTACACCTTC. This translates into CASSLGQGPNYGYTF. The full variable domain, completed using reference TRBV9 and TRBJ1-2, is DSGVTQTPKHLITATGQRVTLRCSPRSGDLSVYWYQQSLDQGLQFLIQYYNGEERAKGNILERFSAQQFPDLHSELNLSSLELGDSALYFCASSLGQGPNYGYTFGSGTRLTVV.

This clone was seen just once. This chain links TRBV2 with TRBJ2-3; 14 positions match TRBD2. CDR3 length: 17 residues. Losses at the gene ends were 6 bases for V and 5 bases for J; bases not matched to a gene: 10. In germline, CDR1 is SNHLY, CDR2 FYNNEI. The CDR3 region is CASSRSPGLAGEDTQYF. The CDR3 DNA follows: TGTGCCAGCAGCCGTAGCCCGGGACTAGCGGGAGAAGATACGCAGTATTTT.

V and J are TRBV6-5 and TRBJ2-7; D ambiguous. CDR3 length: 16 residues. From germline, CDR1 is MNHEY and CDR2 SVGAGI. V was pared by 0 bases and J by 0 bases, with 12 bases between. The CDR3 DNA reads TGTGCCAGCAGTTACTCGAGTCACCTTAGCTCCTACGAGCAGTACTTC. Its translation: CASSYSSHLSSYEQYF.

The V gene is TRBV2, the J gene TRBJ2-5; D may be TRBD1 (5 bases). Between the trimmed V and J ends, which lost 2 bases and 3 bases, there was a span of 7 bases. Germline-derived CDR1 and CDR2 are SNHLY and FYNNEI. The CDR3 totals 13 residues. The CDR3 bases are TGTGCCAGCAGTGAATACAGGAAAGAGACCCAGTACTTC. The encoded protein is CASSEYRKETQYF.

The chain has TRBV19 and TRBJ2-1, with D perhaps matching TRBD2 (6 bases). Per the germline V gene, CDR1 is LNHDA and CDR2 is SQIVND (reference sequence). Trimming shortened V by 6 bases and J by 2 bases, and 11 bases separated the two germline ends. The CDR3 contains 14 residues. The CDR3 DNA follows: TGTGCCAGTAGGGTCGGGGAGGCCTACAATGAGCAGTTCTTC. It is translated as CASRVGEAYNEQFF.

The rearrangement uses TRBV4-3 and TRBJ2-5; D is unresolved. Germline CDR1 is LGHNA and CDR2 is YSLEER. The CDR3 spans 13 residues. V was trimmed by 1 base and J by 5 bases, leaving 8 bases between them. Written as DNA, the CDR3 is TGCGCCAGCAGCCAAGCGGGCGCCGAGACCCAGTACTTC. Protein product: CASSQAGAETQYF.

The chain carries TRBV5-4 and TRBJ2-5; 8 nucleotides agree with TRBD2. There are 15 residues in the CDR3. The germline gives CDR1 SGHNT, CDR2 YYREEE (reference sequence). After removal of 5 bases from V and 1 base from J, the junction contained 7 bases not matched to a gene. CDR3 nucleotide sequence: TGTGCCAGCAGTCGAGGACTAGCCCTCCAAGAGACCCAGTACTTC. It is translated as CASSRGLALQETQYF. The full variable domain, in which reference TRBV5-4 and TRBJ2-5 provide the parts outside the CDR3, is ETGVTQSPTHLIKTRGQQVTLRCSSQSGHNTVSWYQQALGQGPQFIFQYYREEENGRGNFPPRFSGLQFPNYSSELNVNALELDDSALYLCASSRGLALQETQYFGPGTRLLVL.

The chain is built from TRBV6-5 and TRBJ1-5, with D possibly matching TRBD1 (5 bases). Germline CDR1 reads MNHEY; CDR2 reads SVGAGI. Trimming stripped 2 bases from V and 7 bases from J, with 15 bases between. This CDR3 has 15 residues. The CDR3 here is CASSYDDKGPQPQHF. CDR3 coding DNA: TGTGCCAGCAGTTACGATGACAAGGGGCCGCAGCCCCAGCATTTT.

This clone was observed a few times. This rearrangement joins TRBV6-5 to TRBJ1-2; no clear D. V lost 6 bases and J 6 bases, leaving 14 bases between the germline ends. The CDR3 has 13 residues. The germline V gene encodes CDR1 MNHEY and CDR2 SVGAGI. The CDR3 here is CASSLRGIDGYTF. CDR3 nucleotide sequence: TGTGCCAGCAGCTTAAGAGGGATCGATGGCTACACCTTC.

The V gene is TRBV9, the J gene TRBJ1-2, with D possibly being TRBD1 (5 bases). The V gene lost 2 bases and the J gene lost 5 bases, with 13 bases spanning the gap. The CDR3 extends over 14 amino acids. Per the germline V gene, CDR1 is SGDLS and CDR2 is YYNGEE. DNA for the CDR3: TGTGCCAGCAGCGTCACCTCCAGGGCTTATGGCTACACCTTC. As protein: CASSVTSRAYGYTF.

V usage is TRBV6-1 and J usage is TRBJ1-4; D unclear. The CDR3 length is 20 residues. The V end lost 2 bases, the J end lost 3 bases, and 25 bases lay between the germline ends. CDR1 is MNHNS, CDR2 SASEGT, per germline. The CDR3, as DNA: TGTGCCAGCAGTGAACTTTGGGGAGGGCGGCCCACCACAGCTAATGAAAAACTGTTTTTT. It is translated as CASSELWGGRPTTANEKLFF.

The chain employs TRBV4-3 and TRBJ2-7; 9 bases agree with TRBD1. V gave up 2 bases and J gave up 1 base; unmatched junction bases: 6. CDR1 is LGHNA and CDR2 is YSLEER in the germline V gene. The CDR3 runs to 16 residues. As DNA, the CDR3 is TGCGCCAGCAGCCAAATCGCCGGGACAGGGTCCTACGAGCAGTACTTC. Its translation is CASSQIAGTGSYEQYF.

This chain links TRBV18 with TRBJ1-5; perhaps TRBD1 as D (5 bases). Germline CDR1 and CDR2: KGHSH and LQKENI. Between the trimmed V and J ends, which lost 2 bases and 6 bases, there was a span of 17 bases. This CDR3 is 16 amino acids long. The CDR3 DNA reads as TGTGCCAGCTCACCAGCGTCGGACAACCGGGGTCAGCCCCAGCATTTT. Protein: CASSPASDNRGQPQHF.